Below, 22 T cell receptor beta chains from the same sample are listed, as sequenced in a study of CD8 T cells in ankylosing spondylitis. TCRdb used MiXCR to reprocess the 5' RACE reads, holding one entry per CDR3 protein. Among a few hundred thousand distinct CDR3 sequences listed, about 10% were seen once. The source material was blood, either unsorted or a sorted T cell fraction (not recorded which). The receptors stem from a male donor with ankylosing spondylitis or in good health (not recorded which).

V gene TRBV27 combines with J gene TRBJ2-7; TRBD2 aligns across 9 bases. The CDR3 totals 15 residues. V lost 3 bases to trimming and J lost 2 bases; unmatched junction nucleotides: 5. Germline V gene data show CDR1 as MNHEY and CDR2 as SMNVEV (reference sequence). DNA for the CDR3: TGTGCCAGCAGTTTCCGGAGCGGGAGGCCCTACGAGCAGTACTTC. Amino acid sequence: CASSFRSGRPYEQYF.

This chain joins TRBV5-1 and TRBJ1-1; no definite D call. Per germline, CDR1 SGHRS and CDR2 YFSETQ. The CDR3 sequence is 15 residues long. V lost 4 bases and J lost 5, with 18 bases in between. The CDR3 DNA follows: TGCGCCAGCAGCGTCTCGCTCGGGATCCGGACTGAAGCTTTCTTT. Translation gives CASSVSLGIRTEAFF.

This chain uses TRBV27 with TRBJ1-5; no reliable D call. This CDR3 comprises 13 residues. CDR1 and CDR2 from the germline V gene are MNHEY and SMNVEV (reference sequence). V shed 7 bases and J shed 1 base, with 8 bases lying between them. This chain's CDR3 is CASTFRSNQPQHF. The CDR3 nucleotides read TGTGCCAGCACCTTTCGGAGCAATCAGCCCCAGCATTTT.

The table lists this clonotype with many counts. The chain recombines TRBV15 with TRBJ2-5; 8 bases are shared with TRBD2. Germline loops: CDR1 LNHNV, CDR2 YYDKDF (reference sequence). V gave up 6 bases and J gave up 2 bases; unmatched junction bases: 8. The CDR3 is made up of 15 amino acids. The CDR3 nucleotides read TGTGCCACCAGGTTGTCAGCGGGGGCTCAAGAGACCCAGTACTTC. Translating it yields CATRLSAGAQETQYF.

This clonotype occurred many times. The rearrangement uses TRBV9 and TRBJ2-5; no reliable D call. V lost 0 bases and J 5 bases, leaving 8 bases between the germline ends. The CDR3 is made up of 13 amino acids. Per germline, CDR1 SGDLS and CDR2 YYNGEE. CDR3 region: CASSVDSRETQYF. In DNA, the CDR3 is TGTGCCAGCAGCGTAGATAGCCGGGAGACCCAGTACTTC. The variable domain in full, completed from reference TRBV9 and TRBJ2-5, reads DSGVTQTPKHLITATGQRVTLRCSPRSGDLSVYWYQQSLDQGLQFLIQYYNGEERAKGNILERFSAQQFPDLHSELNLSSLELGDSALYFCASSVDSRETQYFGPGTRLLVL.

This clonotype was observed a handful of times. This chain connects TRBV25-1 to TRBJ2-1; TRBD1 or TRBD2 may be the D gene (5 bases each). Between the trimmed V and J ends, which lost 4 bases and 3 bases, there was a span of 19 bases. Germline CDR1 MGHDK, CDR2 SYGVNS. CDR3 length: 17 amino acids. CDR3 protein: CASSGGAGSIVYNEQFF. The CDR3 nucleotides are TGTGCCAGCAGTGGGGGTGCAGGGAGTATAGTCTACAATGAGCAGTTCTTC.

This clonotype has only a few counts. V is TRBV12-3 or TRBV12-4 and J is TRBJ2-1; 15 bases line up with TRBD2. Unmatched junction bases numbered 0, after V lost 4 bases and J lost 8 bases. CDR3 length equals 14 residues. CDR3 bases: TGTGCCAGCAGTTGGACTAGCGGGGGGGATGAGCAGTTCTTC. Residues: CASSWTSGGDEQFF.

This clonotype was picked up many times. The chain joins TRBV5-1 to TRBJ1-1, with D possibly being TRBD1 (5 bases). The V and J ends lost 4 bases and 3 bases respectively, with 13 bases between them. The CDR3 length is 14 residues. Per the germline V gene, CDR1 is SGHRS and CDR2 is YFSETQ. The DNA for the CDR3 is TGCGCCAGCAGCGGGGGAGGGTTGGACACTGAAGCTTTCTTT. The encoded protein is CASSGGGLDTEAFF.

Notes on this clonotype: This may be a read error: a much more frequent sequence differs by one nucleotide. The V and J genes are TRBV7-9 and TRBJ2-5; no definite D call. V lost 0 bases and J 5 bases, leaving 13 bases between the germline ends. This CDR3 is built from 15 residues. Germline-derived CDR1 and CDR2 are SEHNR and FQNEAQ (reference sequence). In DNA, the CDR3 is TGTGCCAGCAGCTTAGCGGATCACGGGCGGGAGACCCAGTACTTC. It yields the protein CASSLADHGRETQYF.

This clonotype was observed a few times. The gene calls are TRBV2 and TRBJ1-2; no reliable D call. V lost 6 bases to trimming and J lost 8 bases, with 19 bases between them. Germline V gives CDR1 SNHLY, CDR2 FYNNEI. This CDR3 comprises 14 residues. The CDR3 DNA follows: TGTGCCAGCAGCGAGCGTCGGCAGCCCTCGGGCTACACCTTC. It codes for CASSERRQPSGYTF.

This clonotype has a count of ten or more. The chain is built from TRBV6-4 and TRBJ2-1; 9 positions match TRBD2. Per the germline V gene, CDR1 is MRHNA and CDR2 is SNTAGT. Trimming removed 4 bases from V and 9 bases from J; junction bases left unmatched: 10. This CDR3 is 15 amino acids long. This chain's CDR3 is CASSASGEAQPEQFF. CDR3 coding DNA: TGTGCCAGCAGTGCTAGCGGGGAAGCCCAGCCTGAGCAGTTCTTC.

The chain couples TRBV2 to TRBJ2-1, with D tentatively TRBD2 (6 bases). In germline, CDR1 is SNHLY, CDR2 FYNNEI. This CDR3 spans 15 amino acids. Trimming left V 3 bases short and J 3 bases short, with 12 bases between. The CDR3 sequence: CASSETGRSYNEQFF. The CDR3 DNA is TGTGCCAGCAGTGAGACCGGGAGAAGCTACAATGAGCAGTTCTTC.

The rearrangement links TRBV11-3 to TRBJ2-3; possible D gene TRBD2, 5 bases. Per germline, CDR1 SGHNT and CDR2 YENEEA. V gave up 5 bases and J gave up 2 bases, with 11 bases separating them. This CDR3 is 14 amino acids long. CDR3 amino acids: CASSSPRDTDTQYF. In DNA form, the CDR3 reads TGTGCCAGCAGCAGCCCACGGGACACAGATACGCAGTATTTT.

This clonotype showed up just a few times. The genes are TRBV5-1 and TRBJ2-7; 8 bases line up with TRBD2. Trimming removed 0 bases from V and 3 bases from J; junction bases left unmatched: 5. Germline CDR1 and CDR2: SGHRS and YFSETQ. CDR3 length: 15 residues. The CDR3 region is CASSLAAGGLYEQYF. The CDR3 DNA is TGCGCCAGCAGCTTGGCTGCGGGAGGACTCTACGAGCAGTACTTC.

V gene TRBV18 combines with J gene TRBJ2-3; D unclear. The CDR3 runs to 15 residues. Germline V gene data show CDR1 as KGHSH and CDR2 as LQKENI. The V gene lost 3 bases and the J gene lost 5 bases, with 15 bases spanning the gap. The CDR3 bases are TGTGCCAGCTCACCTGACTCACCCCTGGGAGATACGCAGTATTTT. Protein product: CASSPDSPLGDTQYF.

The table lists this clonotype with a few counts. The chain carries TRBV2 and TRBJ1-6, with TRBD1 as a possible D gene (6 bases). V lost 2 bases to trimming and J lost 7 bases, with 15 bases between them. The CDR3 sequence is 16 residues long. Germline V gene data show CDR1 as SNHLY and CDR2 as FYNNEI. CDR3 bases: TGTGCCAGCAGTGAACTACCCCGACAGGACAATTCACCCCTCCACTTT. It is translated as CASSELPRQDNSPLHF. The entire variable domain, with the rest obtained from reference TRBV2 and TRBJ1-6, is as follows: EPEVTQTPSHQVTQMGQEVILRCVPISNHLYFYWYRQILGQKVEFLVSFYNNEISEKSEIFDDQFSVERPDGSNFTLKIRSTKLEDSAMYFCASSELPRQDNSPLHFGNGTRLTVT.

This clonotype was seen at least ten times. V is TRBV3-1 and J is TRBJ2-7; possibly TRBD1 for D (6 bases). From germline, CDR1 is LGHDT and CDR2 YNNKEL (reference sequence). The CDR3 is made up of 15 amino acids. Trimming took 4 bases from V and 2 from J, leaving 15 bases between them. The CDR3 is CASSLKGVKTYEQYF. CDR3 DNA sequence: TGTGCCAGCAGCCTCAAGGGGGTTAAAACCTACGAGCAGTACTTC.

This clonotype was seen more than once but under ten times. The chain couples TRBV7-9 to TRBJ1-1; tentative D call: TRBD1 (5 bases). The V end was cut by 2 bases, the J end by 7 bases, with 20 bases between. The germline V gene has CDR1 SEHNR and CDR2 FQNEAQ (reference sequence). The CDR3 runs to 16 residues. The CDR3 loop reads CASSLSRTGKGNEAFF. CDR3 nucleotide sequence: TGTGCCAGCAGCTTAAGTCGAACAGGAAAGGGGAATGAAGCTTTCTTT.

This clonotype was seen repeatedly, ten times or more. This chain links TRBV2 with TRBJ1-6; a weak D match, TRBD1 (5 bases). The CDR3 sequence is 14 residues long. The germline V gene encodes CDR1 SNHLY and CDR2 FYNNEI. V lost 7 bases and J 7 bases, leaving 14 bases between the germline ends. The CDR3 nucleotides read TGTGCCAGCACCGAATTACGACAGAATTCACCCCTCCACTTT. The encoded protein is CASTELRQNSPLHF.

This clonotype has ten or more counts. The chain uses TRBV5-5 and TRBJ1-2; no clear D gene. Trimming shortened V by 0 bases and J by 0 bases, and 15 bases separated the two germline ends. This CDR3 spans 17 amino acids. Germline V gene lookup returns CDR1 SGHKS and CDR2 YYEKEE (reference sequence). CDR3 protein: CASSLVAVGASNYGYTF. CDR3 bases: TGTGCCAGCAGCTTGGTTGCCGTAGGCGCGTCTAACTATGGCTACACCTTC.

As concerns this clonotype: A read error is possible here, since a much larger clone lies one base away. As DNA, the CDR3 is TGTGTCACCTCCCGGGGGGAAGGCTACACCTTC. Translating gives CVTSRGEGYTF. This chain connects TRBV6-6 to TRBJ1-2; TRBD1 is a possible D gene (5 bases). CDR3 length equals 11 residues. CDR1 MNHNY and CDR2 SVGAGI come from the germline V gene (reference sequence).

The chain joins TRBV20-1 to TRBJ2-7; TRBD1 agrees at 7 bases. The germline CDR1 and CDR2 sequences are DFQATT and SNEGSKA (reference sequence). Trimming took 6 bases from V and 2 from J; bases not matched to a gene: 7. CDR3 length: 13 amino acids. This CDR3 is CSAEGAGTYEQYF. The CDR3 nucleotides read TGCAGTGCCGAGGGGGCAGGGACCTACGAGCAGTACTTC.